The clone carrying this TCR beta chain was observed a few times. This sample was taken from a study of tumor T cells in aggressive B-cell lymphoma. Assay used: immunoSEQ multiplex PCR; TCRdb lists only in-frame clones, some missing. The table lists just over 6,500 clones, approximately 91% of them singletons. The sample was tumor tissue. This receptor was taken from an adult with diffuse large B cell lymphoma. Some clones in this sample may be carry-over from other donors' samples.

The CDR3 nucleotides read TGTGCCAGCAAGGGACTAGCGGGCTACGAGCAGTACTTC. Its protein is CASKGLAGYEQYF. The V gene is TRBV6-5, the J gene TRBJ2-7, with 12 bases that match TRBD2. With V trimmed by 7 bases and J by 3 bases, 1 base remained unmatched. Germline V CDR1 and CDR2: MNHEY, SVGAGI. The CDR3 is 13 amino acids.